The source of this TCR beta chain is a study of early T cells in non-severe SARS-CoV-2 infection. TCRdb analysed the 5' RACE reads with MiXCR anew, one entry per CDR3 protein. The sample contains 30,000 to 40,000 distinct CDR3 sequences, around 7% of which appear only once. This clonotype was found many times. The CDR3 consists of 16 residues. V was clipped by 1 base and J by 0 bases, with 9 bases between them. Germline V gene sequence: CDR1 SGHDN, CDR2 FVKESK. The rearrangement uses TRBV14 and TRBJ2-2; D uncertain. The sequence was collected from an adult who was a healthcare worker with PCR-confirmed SARS-CoV-2 infection or an uninfected control (not recorded which). Sequencing used whole blood, obtained at baseline. For the CDR3, the DNA is TGTGCCAGCAGCCAAGTGAGGACGGCGAACACCGGGGAGCTGTTTTTT. Amino acids: CASSQVRTANTGELFF.